The clone carrying this T cell receptor beta chain appeared a single time. Its specificity is not known. The data derive from a study of vaccination effects on CD4 cells after COVID-19. Study findings and constraints: Clones of infection and vaccine origin contracted markedly late after vaccination. Healthy vaccinees showed cross-reactivity with common cold coronaviruses in only 1 of 255 vaccine-induced clones.

Data came from immunoSEQ multiplex PCR; TCRdb stores just in-frame clones and leaves some out. The data show 60,000 to 65,000 clones, approximately 71% seen once. Antigen-specific CD4+ T cells were expanded (with viral peptide pools) by the ViraFEST assay ahead of sequencing. Culturing for around ten days preceded CD4+ T cell isolation. The study found no prior SARS-CoV-2 infection in the vaccine recipients, who tested negative for nucleocapsid antibodies. Wells containing a few million PBMC each were cultured with around 9.1 IU/ml IL-2 and 8.5 to 10 ug/ml peptides. At days 3 and 7, half of the medium was exchanged for IL-2 medium. Germline V gene data show CDR1 as MNHEY and CDR2 as SVGAGI. Unmatched junction bases numbered 4, after V lost 6 bases and J lost 1 base. The CDR3 has 14 amino acids.

The chain joins TRBV6-5 to TRBJ2-3; 7 bases line up with TRBD1. This sample comprised CD4+ T cells from PBMCs cultured with HCoV-OC43 spike peptides, obtained before COVID-19 vaccination. Specified subset: HCoV-OC43 spike overlapping peptide pool stimulation. The clonotype originates from a human donor who received a COVID-19 vaccine. CDR3 in DNA: TGTGCCAGCAGAGTAACAGGGGGCACAGATACGCAGTATTTT. It translates to CASRVTGGTDTQYF.